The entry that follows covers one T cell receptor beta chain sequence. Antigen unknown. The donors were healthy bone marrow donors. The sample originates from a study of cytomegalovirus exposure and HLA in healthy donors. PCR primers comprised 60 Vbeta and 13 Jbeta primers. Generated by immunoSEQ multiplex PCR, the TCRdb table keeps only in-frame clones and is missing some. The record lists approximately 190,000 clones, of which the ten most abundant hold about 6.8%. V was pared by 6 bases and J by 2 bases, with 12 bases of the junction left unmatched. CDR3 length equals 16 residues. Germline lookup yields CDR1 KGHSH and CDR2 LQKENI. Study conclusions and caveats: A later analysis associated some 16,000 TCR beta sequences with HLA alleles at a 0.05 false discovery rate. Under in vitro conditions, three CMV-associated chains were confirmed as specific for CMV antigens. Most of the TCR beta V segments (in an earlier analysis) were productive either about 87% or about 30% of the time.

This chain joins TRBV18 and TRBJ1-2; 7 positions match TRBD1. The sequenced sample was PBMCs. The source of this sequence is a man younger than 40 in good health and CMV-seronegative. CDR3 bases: TGTGCCAGCTCGCCGGGACAGAGTTTTCTGAACTATGGCTACACCTTC. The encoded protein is CASSPGQSFLNYGYTF.